Listed here is a single T cell receptor beta chain. This entry is derived from a study of shared clonotypes between healthy human individuals. The CDR3 loop spans 13 amino acids. V was trimmed by 5 bases and J by 5 bases, leaving 10 bases between them. Germline values: CDR1 SEHNR, CDR2 FQNEAQ (reference sequence). Assay used: immunoSEQ multiplex PCR; TCRdb lists only in-frame clones, some missing. In the table there are under 120,000 clones, less than 80% of which are singletons. This clonotype originated in a woman aged 25 to 39 in good health. The V and J genes are TRBV7-9 and TRBJ2-1; TRBD1 might be the D (6 bases). The sequencing input was memory CD8+ T cells sorted from blood. Subset here: CD45RO+ cells pooled with CCR7-negative TemRA cells. The CDR3: CASSPRGNNEQFF. The CDR3 bases are TGTGCCAGCAGCCCCAGGGGCAACAATGAGCAGTTCTTC.